A single sample gave rise to the 21 T cell receptor beta chains below, sequenced in a study of OX40 agonist ivuxolimab in advanced cancers. Assay: immunoSEQ multiplex PCR; the TCRdb copy retains only in-frame clones and omits some. The sample carries around 72,000 clones, 80% to 90% recorded once. Material: CD4+ or CD8+ T cells sorted from blood, obtained in a trial of the OX40 agonist ivuxolimab. The receptors originated from an adult with an advanced solid tumor such as melanoma, head and neck, liver or kidney cancer.

The chain is built from TRBV5-6 and TRBJ2-5; D may be TRBD1 (8 bases). With 3 bases removed from V and 2 bases from J, the gap between germline ends came to 11 bases. The germline CDR1 and CDR2 sequences are SGHDT and YYEEEE. This CDR3 comprises 14 residues. CDR3 residues: CASSYRGGQETQYF. The CDR3 nucleotides read TGTGCCAGCAGCTACAGGGGGGGTCAAGAGACCCAGTACTTC.

The chain uses TRBV2 and TRBJ2-3; possibly TRBD2 for D (6 bases). Trimming shortened V by 6 bases and J by 3 bases, and 7 bases separated the two germline ends. Germline V gene data show CDR1 as SNHLY and CDR2 as FYNNEI. CDR3 size: 12 residues. CDR3 bases: TGTGCCAGCAGGGAGGGAACAGATACGCAGTATTTT. Translating it yields CASREGTDTQYF.

This chain joins TRBV6-1 and TRBJ2-1; 9 bases are shared with TRBD2. Looked up from germline, CDR1 is MNHNS and CDR2 is SASEGT. V trimming: 2 bases; J trimming: 4 bases; junction bases outside the gene matches: 0. The CDR3 contains 14 residues. In nucleotides, the CDR3 is TGTGCCAGCAGTGAACTAGCGGGATACAATGAGCAGTTCTTC. Translating it yields CASSELAGYNEQFF.

This chain uses TRBV11-3 with TRBJ1-2; D is undetermined. There are 14 residues in the CDR3. The germline V and J ends were trimmed by 7 bases and 8 bases, with 20 bases remaining between them. CDR1 is SGHNT, CDR2 YENEEA, per germline. CDR3 bases: TGTGCCAGCACCAATACGGCCGGAGCTATAGGCTACACCTTC. This gives the protein CASTNTAGAIGYTF.

The chain recombines TRBV30 with TRBJ2-5; D perhaps matches TRBD2 (5 bases). The V gene lost 0 bases and the J gene lost 2 bases, with 10 bases spanning the gap. CDR1 is GTSNPN and CDR2 is SVGIG in the germline V gene (reference sequence). The CDR3 is 14 amino acids. CDR3 sequence: CAWSVGLFQETQYF. DNA for the CDR3: TGTGCCTGGAGTGTAGGACTCTTTCAAGAGACCCAGTACTTC.

The chain joins TRBV27 to TRBJ1-5; TRBD1 matches at 10 bases. CDR3 size: 16 residues. From germline, CDR1 is MNHEY and CDR2 SMNVEV (reference sequence). The V gene end was trimmed by 5 bases and the J gene end by 5 bases; junction bases not matched to a gene: 9. In nucleotides, the CDR3 is TGTGCCAGCAGTCTTGCCGGGACAGGGGCCTATCAGCCCCAGCATTTT. Translated: CASSLAGTGAYQPQHF.

The chain recombines TRBV7-3 with TRBJ2-1; 10 nucleotides agree with TRBD2. This CDR3 contains 17 residues. From germline, CDR1 is SGHTA and CDR2 FQGTGA. The ends lost 0 bases at V and 2 bases at J; junction bases unmatched: 4. The CDR3 here is CASSLTTTSGTYNEQFF. The CDR3 bases are TGTGCCAGCAGCTTAACTACTACTAGCGGGACCTACAATGAGCAGTTCTTC.

The chain links TRBV27 to TRBJ2-2; 9 bases are shared with TRBD2. This CDR3 is 17 amino acids long. V shed 5 bases, J shed 5 bases, and the junction held 12 bases outside the gene matches. Germline CDR1 and CDR2: MNHEY and SMNVEV (reference sequence). Here the CDR3 DNA reads TGTGCCAGCAGTCCCCAGGGTCTAGCGGGAATTACCGGGGAGCTGTTTTTT. This gives the protein CASSPQGLAGITGELFF.

The gene calls are TRBV5-1 and TRBJ2-3; D perhaps matches TRBD2 (5 bases). Germline loops: CDR1 SGHRS, CDR2 YFSETQ. The CDR3 consists of 16 residues. Trimming took 4 bases from V and 2 from J, leaving 17 bases between them. The CDR3 loop is CASSLGSTAYTDTQYF. In DNA, the CDR3 is TGCGCCAGCAGCCTGGGGAGTACCGCCTACACAGATACGCAGTATTTT. The full variable domain, rest sourced from reference TRBV5-1 and TRBJ2-3, is KAGVTQTPRYLIKTRGQQVTLSCSPISGHRSVSWYQQTPGQGLQFLFEYFSETQRNKGNFPGRFSGRQFSNSRSEMNVSTLELGDSALYLCASSLGSTAYTDTQYFGPGTRLTVL.

The chain employs TRBV7-9 and TRBJ2-1; D might be TRBD1 or TRBD2, each matching 5 bases. The germline gives CDR1 SEHNR, CDR2 FQNEAQ (reference sequence). The CDR3 has 14 residues. Trimming took 6 bases from V and 5 from J, leaving 14 bases between them. Here the CDR3 reads CASSAGTVNNEQFF. The CDR3, as DNA: TGTGCCAGCAGTGCCGGGACGGTTAACAATGAGCAGTTCTTC.

This clone was seen a single time. The chain is built from TRBV5-1 and TRBJ2-7; 9 bases are shared with TRBD1. The CDR3 consists of 15 residues. With 0 bases clipped from V and 5 bases from J, the junction kept 6 bases outside the gene matches. The V gene's germline CDR1 is SGHRS and CDR2 YFSETQ. The CDR3: CASSLGTGQGNEQYF. DNA of the CDR3: TGCGCCAGCAGCTTGGGGACGGGACAGGGTAACGAGCAGTACTTC.

The chain carries TRBV14 and TRBJ2-7; D not certain. CDR1 is SGHDN, CDR2 FVKESK, per germline. V lost 5 bases, J lost 3 bases, and 20 bases lay in between. The CDR3 covers 16 residues. DNA for the CDR3: TGTGCCAGCAGCGTTGGGTGGGCACGCCGTGGCTACGAGCAGTACTTC. This gives the protein CASSVGWARRGYEQYF.

The J gene is TRBJ2-1, the V gene TRBV4-2; 10 bases are a match to TRBD2. CDR3 size: 15 residues. Germline CDR1 and CDR2: LGHNA and YNFKEQ. After removal of 1 base from V and 9 bases from J, the junction contained 6 bases not matched to a gene. CDR3 amino acids: CASSQGLAGEAEQFF. The CDR3, as DNA: TGTGCCAGCAGCCAAGGGCTAGCGGGGGAAGCTGAGCAGTTCTTC.

The CDR3: CASSTRLAGLHEQFF. CDR3 bases: TGTGCCAGCAGCACCCGACTAGCGGGGTTACATGAGCAGTTCTTC. The chain employs TRBV9 and TRBJ2-1; 11 bases map to TRBD2. The CDR3 loop spans 15 amino acids. Germline CDR1 SGDLS, CDR2 YYNGEE. With V trimmed by 4 bases and J by 8 bases, 8 bases remained unmatched.

V is TRBV5-1 and J is TRBJ2-7; D might be TRBD2 (7 bases). The CDR3 totals 14 residues. V dropped 5 bases and J dropped 3 bases, with 15 bases sitting between them. CDR1 is SGHRS and CDR2 is YFSETQ in the germline V gene. This CDR3 is CASREGGKGYEQYF. The CDR3 nucleotides are TGCGCCAGCAGGGAGGGGGGGAAAGGCTACGAGCAGTACTTC.

This sequence joins TRBV4-2 and TRBJ2-1, with 11 bases lining up with TRBD2. This CDR3 is built from 16 residues. CDR1 and CDR2 (germline): LGHNA, YNFKEQ. V lost 4 bases and J lost 7; bases outside the gene matches: 9. CDR3 in amino acids: CASSPTPLAGGNEQFF. The CDR3 DNA follows: TGTGCCAGCAGCCCCACCCCGCTAGCGGGAGGTAATGAGCAGTTCTTC.

The genes are TRBV5-1 and TRBJ2-1; TRBD2 is a possible D gene (5 bases). The germline CDR1 and CDR2 sequences are SGHRS and YFSETQ. The germline V and J ends were trimmed by 4 bases and 6 bases, with 11 bases remaining between them. The CDR3 totals 13 residues. This chain's CDR3 is CASSRGRFNEQFF. In DNA form, the CDR3 reads TGCGCCAGCAGCCGGGGAAGATTCAATGAGCAGTTCTTC.

The chain couples TRBV7-3 to TRBJ2-7; either TRBD1 or TRBD2 may fit D (5 bases each). The CDR3 extends over 15 amino acids. V dropped 2 bases and J dropped 3 bases, with 14 bases sitting between them. Germline lookup yields CDR1 SGHTA and CDR2 FQGTGA. This chain's CDR3 is CASSLGTGKGYEQYF. The CDR3 region has the DNA TGTGCCAGCAGCTTAGGGACGGGAAAGGGCTACGAGCAGTACTTC.

The gene calls are TRBV2 and TRBJ2-7, with D possibly TRBD1 on 6 matching bases. V was cut by 6 bases and J by 2 bases, with 17 bases left in between. The CDR3 is made up of 15 amino acids. CDR1 SNHLY and CDR2 FYNNEI come from the germline V gene. In nucleotides, the CDR3 is TGTGCCAGCAGATCCATAGCCGACAGGACCTACGAGCAGTACTTC. Protein: CASRSIADRTYEQYF.

The CDR3, as DNA: TGTGCCAGCAGCCTAGACCAAGCCTACGAGCAGTACTTC. This sequence encodes CASSLDQAYEQYF. The chain is built from TRBV27 and TRBJ2-7; D gene ambiguous. Germline lookup yields CDR1 MNHEY and CDR2 SMNVEV (reference sequence). The CDR3 loop spans 13 amino acids. The ends were cut back, 6 bases at V and 2 bases at J, with 11 bases in the middle.

The rearrangement joins TRBV2 to TRBJ2-5; D is unclear. The V gene's germline CDR1 is SNHLY and CDR2 FYNNEI. This CDR3 comprises 12 residues. V dropped 8 bases and J dropped 1 base, with 8 bases sitting between them. As DNA, the CDR3 is TGTGCCAGCCGGGCGATCCAAGAGACCCAGTACTTC. It is translated as CASRAIQETQYF.